The next 26 T cell receptor beta chains were all read from a single sample in a study of cytomegalovirus exposure and HLA in healthy donors. PCR used 60 Vbeta primers and 13 Jbeta primers. Generated by immunoSEQ multiplex PCR, the TCRdb table keeps only in-frame clones and is missing some. Of about 140,000 clones listed, roughly four fifths are singletons. Sequenced sample: PBMCs. The receptors originated from a man between 18 and 29 years old in good health and CMV-seropositive.

The rearrangement links TRBV4-1 to TRBJ1-1; D ambiguous. CDR3 length equals 12 residues. V was trimmed by 0 bases and J by 6 bases, leaving 5 bases between them. Germline values: CDR1 MGHRA, CDR2 YSYEKL. The CDR3 loop is CASSQDSAEAFF. CDR3 nucleotide sequence: TGCGCCAGCAGCCAAGATTCGGCTGAAGCTTTCTTT.

The V and J genes are TRBV27 and TRBJ1-1; maybe TRBD1 (5 bases). Trimming stripped 6 bases from V and 2 bases from J, with 10 bases between. The CDR3 extends over 13 amino acids. Looked up from germline, CDR1 is MNHEY and CDR2 is SMNVEV (reference sequence). The CDR3 DNA reads TGTGCCAGCAGGGAGACAGTTAACACTGAAGCTTTCTTT. Translating gives CASRETVNTEAFF.

V and J are TRBV27 and TRBJ2-3; TRBD2 aligns across 8 bases. Germline CDR1 MNHEY, CDR2 SMNVEV (reference sequence). There are 15 residues in the CDR3. Germline trimming cut 0 bases from V and 4 bases from J; bases unmatched to any gene: 3. The CDR3 region is CASSLSRGDADTQYF. DNA of the CDR3: TGTGCCAGCAGTTTATCGCGGGGGGATGCAGATACGCAGTATTTT.

This clone appeared a single time. This rearrangement joins TRBV13 to TRBJ1-1; D uncertain. CDR1 and CDR2 from the germline V gene are PRHDT and FYEKMQ (reference sequence). Between the trimmed V and J ends, which lost 1 base and 5 bases, there was a span of 17 bases. The CDR3 loop spans 16 amino acids. In nucleotides, the CDR3 is TGTGCCAGCAGCTTAGAAAGAAATTCTGATAGAACTGAAGCTTTCTTT. Its translation is CASSLERNSDRTEAFF.

The rearrangement joins TRBV28 to TRBJ2-4, with D possibly being TRBD1 (5 bases). Germline CDR1 MDHEN, CDR2 SYDVKM. The CDR3 runs to 12 residues. The germline V and J ends were trimmed by 8 bases and 8 bases, with 13 bases remaining between them. The CDR3 loop reads CASAPKGHIQYF. DNA of the CDR3: TGTGCCAGCGCTCCCAAGGGGCACATTCAGTACTTC.

The genes are TRBV19 and TRBJ1-1, with D hard to call. The CDR3 runs 14 residues. V dropped 7 bases and J dropped 1 base, with 13 bases sitting between them. The germline V gene has CDR1 LNHDA and CDR2 SQIVND (reference sequence). In nucleotides, the CDR3 is TGTGCCAGTAAGTTTCTACAGCAGAACACTGAAGCTTTCTTT. Encoded protein: CASKFLQQNTEAFF.

The rearrangement uses TRBV5-1 and TRBJ2-3; 8 positions match TRBD2. CDR3 length: 17 amino acids. With V trimmed by 4 bases and J by 1 base, 11 bases remained unmatched. CDR1 is SGHRS and CDR2 is YFSETQ in the germline V gene. This CDR3 reads CASSVPPAGEGTDTQYF. The CDR3 DNA sequence: TGCGCCAGCAGCGTTCCCCCAGCGGGAGAGGGCACAGATACGCAGTATTTT.

The rearrangement uses TRBV6-4 and TRBJ2-1, with D possibly TRBD2 on 7 matching bases. Germline-derived CDR1 and CDR2 are MRHNA and SNTAGT. The CDR3 totals 14 residues. V lost 8 bases, J lost 8 bases, and 19 bases lay in between. DNA of the CDR3: TGTGCCAGCTGGAGGGGGGAGGGGTCCTATGAGCAGTTCTTC. Translated: CASWRGEGSYEQFF.

This clone was seen a handful of times. The chain employs TRBV11-1 and TRBJ2-3; D is possibly TRBD2 (6 bases). Germline CDR1 reads SGHAT; CDR2 reads FQDESV (reference sequence). This CDR3 region has 17 residues. V gave up 0 bases and J gave up 2 bases, with 15 bases separating them. In DNA, the CDR3 is TGTGCCAGCAGCTTAGCGCGGGGCAGCGCTCCCACAGATACGCAGTATTTT. Translating it yields CASSLARGSAPTDTQYF.

The gene calls are TRBV28 and TRBJ2-5, with unresolved D. V gave up 3 bases and J gave up 5 bases, with 16 bases separating them. The CDR3 spans 15 residues. Germline V gene lookup returns CDR1 MDHEN and CDR2 SYDVKM. CDR3 in DNA: TGTGCCAGCAGTTTTTTCTCCCTAGTCGGCGAGACCCAGTACTTC. Protein: CASSFFSLVGETQYF. Together with reference TRBV28 and TRBJ2-5, the CDR3 gives the full variable domain: DVKVTQSSRYLVKRTGEKVFLECVQDMDHENMFWYRQDPGLGLRLIYFSYDVKMKEKGDIPEGYSVSREKKERFSLILESASTNQTSMYLCASSFFSLVGETQYFGPGTRLLVL.

The V gene is TRBV7-6, the J gene TRBJ2-5, with 9 bases fitting TRBD2. V shed 4 bases and J 1 base; nucleotides not matched to a gene: 7. Germline V gene lookup returns CDR1 SGHVS and CDR2 FNYEAQ. CDR3 length: 16 residues. CDR3 region: CASSWGSSGTQETQYF. In DNA, the CDR3 is TGTGCCAGCAGCTGGGGGTCTAGCGGGACCCAAGAGACCCAGTACTTC.

The chain is built from TRBV9 and TRBJ2-5, with TRBD2 matching 8 bases. The germline V gene encodes CDR1 SGDLS and CDR2 YYNGEE. This CDR3 comprises 14 residues. Trimming at V came to 0 bases and at J to 4 bases, leaving 2 bases not matched to a gene. Written as DNA, the CDR3 is TGTGCCAGCAGCGTAGGGAGCGGGAGAGAGACCCAGTACTTC. Encoded protein: CASSVGSGRETQYF.

This rearrangement joins TRBV30 to TRBJ1-6; D is undetermined. V was clipped by 3 bases and J by 13 bases, with 22 bases between them. The CDR3 spans 15 residues. The V gene's germline CDR1 is GTSNPN and CDR2 SVGIG (reference sequence). This CDR3 is CAWRNPGSVPIPLHF. The CDR3 DNA is TGTGCCTGGAGAAACCCGGGTTCGGTCCCGATTCCCCTCCACTTT.

The chain recombines TRBV6-5 with TRBJ1-1, with 7 bases lining up with TRBD1. The J segment lost 4 bases and the V segment lost 6 bases, leaving 11 bases of the junction unmatched. In germline, CDR1 is MNHEY, CDR2 SVGAGI. The CDR3 consists of 15 residues. CDR3 region: CASRRWDSSGTEAFF. CDR3 sequence (DNA): TGTGCCAGCAGACGTTGGGACAGTAGTGGCACTGAAGCTTTCTTT.

The J gene is TRBJ1-1, the V gene TRBV18, with D uncertain. CDR1 and CDR2 (germline): KGHSH, LQKENI. The CDR3 length is 14 residues. V lost 0 bases to trimming and J lost 4 bases, with 9 bases between them. Here the CDR3 DNA reads TGTGCCAGCTCACCACCCTCGGTGAGCACTGAAGCTTTCTTT. Translation gives CASSPPSVSTEAFF.

The V and J genes are TRBV5-1 and TRBJ2-5; unclear D gene. V was cut by 4 bases and J by 5 bases, with 12 bases left in between. The length of the CDR3 is 13 residues. The V gene's germline CDR1 is SGHRS and CDR2 YFSETQ. DNA of the CDR3: TGCGCCAGCAGCGCCGATAGCTGGGAGACCCAGTACTTC. As protein: CASSADSWETQYF.

The chain couples TRBV5-4 to TRBJ2-5, with a possible D match to TRBD2 (7 bases). Germline V CDR1 and CDR2: SGHNT, YYREEE (reference sequence). The CDR3 runs 14 residues. V was shortened by 10 bases and J by 5 bases, with 21 bases between the two germline ends. CDR3 residues: CAFRGAEDMETQYF. The CDR3 DNA sequence: TGTGCCTTCCGGGGGGCGGAGGATATGGAGACCCAGTACTTC.

Of note for this clone: At one end the junction does not follow the germline gene, possibly because of a read error. DNA for the CDR3: TGTGCCAGCAGCCAAAGACTAGCGGGATCGCCAGACACGCAGTATTTT. It is translated as CASSQRLAGSPDTQYF. The chain is built from TRBV14 and TRBJ2-3; TRBD2 matches at 11 bases. The CDR3 contains 16 residues. Germline V gives CDR1 SGHDN, CDR2 FVKESK.

This clone was seen a handful of times. This rearrangement joins TRBV13 to TRBJ1-2; D ambiguous. The CDR3 is 12 residues long. Germline lookup yields CDR1 PRHDT and CDR2 FYEKMQ (reference sequence). The V end lost 2 bases, the J end lost 1 base, and 2 bases lay between the germline ends. CDR3 nucleotide sequence: TGTGCCAGCAGCTTACGTAACTATGGCTACACCTTC. It yields the protein CASSLRNYGYTF.

The chain has TRBV5-1 and TRBJ2-3; D may be TRBD1 (6 bases). V was shortened by 4 bases and J by 4 bases, with 13 bases between the two germline ends. The CDR3 is made up of 14 amino acids. Looked up from germline, CDR1 is SGHRS and CDR2 is YFSETQ. The CDR3 nucleotides are TGCGCCAGCAGCCTACTACAGGGTTCAGATACGCAGTATTTT. Its protein product is CASSLLQGSDTQYF.

The chain employs TRBV28 and TRBJ1-5; D is possibly TRBD1 (5 bases). Germline V CDR1 and CDR2: MDHEN, SYDVKM. The V gene lost 7 bases and the J gene lost 4 bases, with 14 bases spanning the gap. The CDR3 is made up of 14 amino acids. The CDR3 reads CASTKTQGNQPQHF. The DNA for the CDR3 is TGTGCCAGCACCAAGACCCAGGGAAATCAGCCCCAGCATTTT.

V gene TRBV4-2 combines with J gene TRBJ2-2, with 9 bases lining up with TRBD2. The germline gives CDR1 LGHNA, CDR2 YNFKEQ. V lost 5 bases and J lost 1; bases outside the gene matches: 5. This CDR3 has 16 residues. CDR3 protein: CASSSWTSENTGELFF. Written as DNA, the CDR3 is TGTGCCAGCAGCTCTTGGACTAGCGAGAACACCGGGGAGCTGTTTTTT.

The V call is TRBV6-5, the J call TRBJ2-7, with D perhaps TRBD1 (6 bases). The CDR3 has 12 amino acids. The germline V gene has CDR1 MNHEY and CDR2 SVGAGI. V lost 7 bases, J lost 0 bases, and 7 bases lay in between. CDR3 sequence reads: CASTDSSYEQYF. CDR3 nucleotide sequence: TGTGCCAGCACGGACAGCTCCTACGAGCAGTACTTC.

V usage is TRBV11-2 and J usage is TRBJ2-1, with 8 bases matching TRBD2. From germline, CDR1 is SGHAT and CDR2 FQNNGV. The CDR3 runs 15 residues. The V gene end was trimmed by 4 bases and the J gene end by 10 bases; junction bases not matched to a gene: 12. This CDR3 is CASSSPGLGELEQFF. Written as DNA, the CDR3 is TGTGCCAGCAGCTCACCGGGACTAGGGGAGTTGGAGCAGTTCTTC.

The J gene is TRBJ1-2, the V gene TRBV7-9, with a weak D call TRBD1 (6 bases). Germline CDR1 is SEHNR and CDR2 is FQNEAQ (reference sequence). This CDR3 region has 12 residues. With 4 bases removed from V and 3 bases from J, the gap between germline ends came to 6 bases. CDR3 sequence: CASSSGDYGYTF. DNA of the CDR3: TGTGCCAGCAGCTCAGGGGACTATGGCTACACCTTC. The full variable domain, its missing parts supplied by reference TRBV7-9 and TRBJ1-2, is DTGVSQNPRHKITKRGQNVTFRCDPISEHNRLYWYRQTLGQGPEFLTYFQNEAQLEKSRLLSDRFSAERPKGSFSTLEIQRTEQGDSAMYLCASSSGDYGYTFGSGTRLTVV.

The V call is TRBV6-1, the J call TRBJ2-3; a weak D match, TRBD2 (6 bases). Per the germline V gene, CDR1 is MNHNS and CDR2 is SASEGT. Deletions cut 0 bases from V and 3 bases from J, with 10 bases between. CDR3 length equals 15 residues. For the CDR3, the DNA is TGTGCCAGCAGTGAAGCATGGGGGGAAACAGATACGCAGTATTTT. As protein: CASSEAWGETDTQYF.